This T cell receptor beta chain was found in a study of T-cell reconstitution after alpha-beta-depleted transplantation in children. General study points: It was newly produced T cells that mostly accounted for T-cell counts and diversity one year after transplant.

This clonotype was counted many times. What it recognizes is unknown. Preparation of the TCRbeta library used unique molecular identifiers. From the PCR reads, TCRdb called clonotypes with MiXCR, one entry per CDR3 protein. Seen here are about 150,000 distinct CDR3 sequences, over 8.5% observed once, and the top ten hold 13%. The CDR3 is made up of 13 amino acids. The germline gives CDR1 MNHNY, CDR2 SVGAGI (reference sequence). Trimming cost V 5 bases and J 7 bases, with 15 bases left between them. The input for sequencing was PBMCs, taken before TCRalphabeta/CD19-depleted stem cell transplant. The chain has TRBV6-6 and TRBJ2-7, with D possibly matching TRBD2 (6 bases). The clonotype was recovered from a boy aged 2-15 years with acute myeloid leukemia, due to receive a stem cell transplant. The CDR3 here is CASSRGTLSEQYF. The CDR3 DNA sequence: TGTGCCAGCAGTCGCGGGACCCTCTCAGAGCAGTACTTC.